This T cell receptor (beta chain) was found in a study of blood T cells in healthy people across ages. The study, taken as a whole, reports: As age increased, TCR beta diversity per million T cells fell in a roughly linear fashion. Donors of long life had a larger count of naive CD4+ cells and greater diversity than aged donors.

The second PCR ran about 6 to 11 cycles with a sample-barcoded 5' primer and J-beta primers. Each cDNA was tagged by a template-switch adaptor containing 12 random nucleotides. TCRdb fed the 5' RACE reads into MiXCR, producing one record per CDR3 protein. The sample includes 800,000 to 950,000 distinct CDR3 sequences, 30% to 45% of them seen just once. From germline, CDR1 is LGHNT and CDR2 FRNRAP. Trimming stripped 8 bases from V and 4 bases from J, with 21 bases between. This CDR3 is built from 15 residues. Details on this clonotype: The target antigen is unknown.

The receptor was isolated from a man between 18 and 35 years old in good health. Sequencing was done on a sample of blood. The genes are TRBV12-5 and TRBJ2-7; no reliable D call. The CDR3 sequence is CASHPGVTRLYEQYF. The CDR3 DNA follows: TGTGCTAGTCACCCCGGCGTGACCCGGCTTTACGAGCAGTACTTC. The full variable domain, with the rest looked up from reference TRBV12-5 and TRBJ2-7, is DARVTQTPRHKVTEMGQEVTMRCQPILGHNTVFWYRQTMMQGLELLAYFRNRAPLDDSGMPKDRFSAEMPDATLATLKIQPSEPRDSAVYFCASHPGVTRLYEQYFGPGTRLTVT.